The 15 T cell receptor beta chains below come from one sample, sequenced in a study of cytomegalovirus exposure and HLA in healthy donors. The study ran its PCR with 60 Vbeta and 13 Jbeta primers. The assay was immunoSEQ multiplex PCR, and TCRdb's table has in-frame clones only and misses some. This table has around 33,000 clones, more than 85% appearing once. The material sequenced was PBMCs. These receptors originate from a woman aged 18-29 years in good health and CMV-seronegative.

In regard to this clone: The junction departs from germline at one end; a sequencing error may be responsible. V usage is TRBV10-3 and J usage is TRBJ2-7; 8 positions match TRBD2. This CDR3 region has 15 residues. Per the germline V gene, CDR1 is ENHRY and CDR2 is SYGVKD. Written as DNA, the CDR3 is TGTACCATCAGTGAGGGTCTAGCGGGTACCTACGAGCAGTACTTC. This codes for CTISEGLAGTYEQYF.

V and J are TRBV19 and TRBJ2-1; no definite D call. The CDR3 sequence is 12 residues long. Germline CDR1 LNHDA, CDR2 SQIVND (reference sequence). V shed 4 bases and J shed 6 bases, with 7 bases lying between them. The CDR3 protein is CASSTRFNEQFF. CDR3 nucleotide sequence: TGTGCCAGTAGTACTCGTTTCAATGAGCAGTTCTTC.

This chain links TRBV10-2 with TRBJ2-7; D perhaps matches TRBD1 (6 bases). Germline CDR1 WSHSY, CDR2 SAAADI. V gave up 3 bases and J gave up 3 bases, with 9 bases separating them. The CDR3 contains 13 residues. This CDR3 reads CASSEQQGYEQYF. CDR3 nucleotides: TGCGCCAGCAGTGAACAACAGGGCTACGAGCAGTACTTC.

The chain carries TRBV7-2 and TRBJ2-2; 8 nucleotides match TRBD2. Germline CDR1 SGHTA, CDR2 FQGNSA. J was trimmed by 4 bases and V by 1 base; bases with no gene match: 5. The CDR3 has 16 residues. The CDR3 loop reads CASSLGLAGPTGELFF. The CDR3 DNA sequence: TGTGCCAGCAGCTTAGGGCTAGCGGGCCCCACCGGGGAGCTGTTTTTT.

The rearrangement uses TRBV7-2 and TRBJ2-7; TRBD2 aligns across 8 bases. The CDR3 has 15 residues. CDR1 is SGHTA and CDR2 is FQGNSA in the germline V gene. V lost 6 bases to trimming and J lost 7 bases; unmatched junction nucleotides: 14. The CDR3 DNA reads TGTGCCAGCAGTTCCCAGCGGGGGAAAAAGGGGGAGCAGTACTTC. Its translation is CASSSQRGKKGEQYF.

This chain joins TRBV19 and TRBJ2-5; 7 bases agree with TRBD2. Trimming took 3 bases from V and 1 from J; bases not matched to a gene: 8. Germline CDR1 LNHDA, CDR2 SQIVND (reference sequence). The CDR3 runs 16 residues. CDR3 sequence (DNA): TGTGCCAGTAGTATTGGTTGGGGGGGTAGCCAAGAGACCCAGTACTTC. Translated, it gives CASSIGWGGSQETQYF.

The chain recombines TRBV5-6 with TRBJ2-2; D is possibly TRBD2 (5 bases). The CDR3 extends over 16 amino acids. Trimming stripped 4 bases from V and 0 bases from J, with 13 bases between. The germline CDR1 and CDR2 sequences are SGHDT and YYEEEE. In DNA form, the CDR3 reads TGTGCCAGCAGCCTGTGGGCGGGCCCGAACACCGGGGAGCTGTTTTTT. Amino acid sequence: CASSLWAGPNTGELFF.

The chain has TRBV7-9 and TRBJ1-1; D not resolved. With 4 bases removed from V and 4 bases from J, the gap between germline ends came to 7 bases. The CDR3 is 12 residues long. Germline CDR1 SEHNR, CDR2 FQNEAQ (reference sequence). The DNA for the CDR3 is TGTGCCAGCAGCTGGCGGGCCACTGAAGCTTTCTTT. Its protein product is CASSWRATEAFF.

This chain uses TRBV19 with TRBJ2-3, with 14 bases identical to TRBD2. V shed 5 bases, J shed 0 bases, and the junction held 4 bases outside the gene matches. The CDR3 is 17 amino acids. CDR1 is LNHDA, CDR2 SQIVND, per germline (reference sequence). CDR3 in DNA: TGTGCCAGTAGTGGACTAGCGGGAGGAATTAGCACAGATACGCAGTATTTT. Its translation is CASSGLAGGISTDTQYF.

This clone was seen a handful of times. This chain connects TRBV5-1 to TRBJ2-1, with D perhaps matching TRBD1 (6 bases). The CDR3 spans 20 residues. The germline V and J ends were trimmed by 4 bases and 5 bases, with 31 bases remaining between them. From germline, CDR1 is SGHRS and CDR2 YFSETQ. CDR3 protein: CASSRMMRGFLPGSDNEQFF. The CDR3 nucleotides are TGCGCCAGCAGCCGCATGATGAGGGGGTTTTTGCCTGGGTCGGACAATGAGCAGTTCTTC.

The chain uses TRBV30 and TRBJ2-7; D is unresolved. Germline loops: CDR1 GTSNPN, CDR2 SVGIG (reference sequence). V gave up 0 bases and J gave up 4 bases, with 7 bases separating them. CDR3 length equals 12 residues. CDR3 coding DNA: TGTGCCTGGAGTGTTTCCGTATACGAGCAGTACTTC. Amino acids: CAWSVSVYEQYF.

The chain couples TRBV5-1 to TRBJ2-1; 8 nucleotides match TRBD2. V shed 5 bases and J 7 bases; nucleotides not matched to a gene: 20. CDR3 length: 18 amino acids. Germline V gene sequence: CDR1 SGHRS, CDR2 YFSETQ. The CDR3 is CASSSDVGGLGRGNEQFF. The CDR3 coding sequence is TGCGCCAGCAGTTCAGACGTTGGGGGACTAGGTAGAGGTAATGAGCAGTTCTTC.

The chain couples TRBV6-5 to TRBJ1-6; 7 bases are shared with TRBD1. There are 14 residues in the CDR3. Germline values: CDR1 MNHEY, CDR2 SVGAGI. After removal of 4 bases from V and 10 bases from J, the junction contained 7 bases not matched to a gene. CDR3 amino acids: CASSLGQDGSPLHF. The CDR3 bases are TGTGCCAGCAGTTTAGGACAGGACGGATCACCCCTCCACTTT.

The chain recombines TRBV2 with TRBJ1-5; 7 bases align to TRBD1. CDR3 length: 13 amino acids. Losses at the gene ends were 8 bases for V and 4 bases for J; bases not matched to a gene: 5. Germline V CDR1 and CDR2: SNHLY, FYNNEI. CDR3 in amino acids: CASSRQGNQPQHF. As DNA, the CDR3 is TGTGCCAGCTCCCGACAGGGAAATCAGCCCCAGCATTTT.

This clone was seen only once. The rearrangement uses TRBV28 and TRBJ1-1; 8 nucleotides line up with TRBD1. Per germline, CDR1 MDHEN and CDR2 SYDVKM. The CDR3 loop spans 16 amino acids. Unmatched junction bases numbered 7, after V lost 2 bases and J lost 2 bases. This CDR3 reads CASSLGAGGVNTEAFF. As DNA, the CDR3 is TGTGCCAGCAGTTTAGGGGCAGGGGGCGTTAACACTGAAGCTTTCTTT.